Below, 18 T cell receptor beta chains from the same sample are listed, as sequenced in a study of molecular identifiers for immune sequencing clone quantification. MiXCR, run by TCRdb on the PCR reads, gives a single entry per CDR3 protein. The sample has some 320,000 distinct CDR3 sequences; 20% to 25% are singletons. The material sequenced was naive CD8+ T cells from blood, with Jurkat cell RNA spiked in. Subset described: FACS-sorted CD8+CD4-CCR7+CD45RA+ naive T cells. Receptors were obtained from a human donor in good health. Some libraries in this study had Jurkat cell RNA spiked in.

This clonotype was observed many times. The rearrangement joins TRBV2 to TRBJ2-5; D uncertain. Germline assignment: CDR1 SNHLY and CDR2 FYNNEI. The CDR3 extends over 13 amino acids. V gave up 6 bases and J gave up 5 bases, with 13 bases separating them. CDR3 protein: CASRIAIRETQYF. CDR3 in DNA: TGTGCCAGCAGGATAGCCATCCGGGAGACCCAGTACTTC.

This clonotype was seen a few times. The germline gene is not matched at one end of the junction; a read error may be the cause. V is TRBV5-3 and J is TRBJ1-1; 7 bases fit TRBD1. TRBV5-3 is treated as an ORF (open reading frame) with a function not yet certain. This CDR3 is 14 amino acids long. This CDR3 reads CASSLRSGGTEAFF. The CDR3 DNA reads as TGTGCCAGCAGCTTGAGGTCAGGGGGGACTGAAGCTTTCTTT.

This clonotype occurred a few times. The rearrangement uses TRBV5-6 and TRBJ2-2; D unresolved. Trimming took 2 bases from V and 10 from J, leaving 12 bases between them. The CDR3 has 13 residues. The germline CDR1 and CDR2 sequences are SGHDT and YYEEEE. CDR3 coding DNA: TGTGCCAGCAGCTTCAGAGAGGTGACGGAGCTGTTTTTT. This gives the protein CASSFREVTELFF.

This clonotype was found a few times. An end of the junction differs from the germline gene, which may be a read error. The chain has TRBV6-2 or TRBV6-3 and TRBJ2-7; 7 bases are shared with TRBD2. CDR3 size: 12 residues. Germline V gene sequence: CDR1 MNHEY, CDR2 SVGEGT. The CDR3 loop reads CASSYSGGSLNF. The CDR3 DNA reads TGTGCCAGCAGTTATTCCGGCGGGAGTCTGAACTTC.

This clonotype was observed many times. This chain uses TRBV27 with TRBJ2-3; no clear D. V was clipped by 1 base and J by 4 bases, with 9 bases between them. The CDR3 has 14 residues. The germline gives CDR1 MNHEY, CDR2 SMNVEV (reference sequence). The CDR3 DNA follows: TGTGCCAGCAGTTTATGGCAGTATGCAGATACGCAGTATTTT. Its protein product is CASSLWQYADTQYF.

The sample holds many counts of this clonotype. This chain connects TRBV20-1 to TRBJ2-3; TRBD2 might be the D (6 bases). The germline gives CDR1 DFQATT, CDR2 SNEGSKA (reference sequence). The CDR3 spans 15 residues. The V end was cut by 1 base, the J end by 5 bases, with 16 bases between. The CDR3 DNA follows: TGCAGTGCTAGAGGAGGGACCCCCGGGGGAGATACGCAGTATTTT. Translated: CSARGGTPGGDTQYF.

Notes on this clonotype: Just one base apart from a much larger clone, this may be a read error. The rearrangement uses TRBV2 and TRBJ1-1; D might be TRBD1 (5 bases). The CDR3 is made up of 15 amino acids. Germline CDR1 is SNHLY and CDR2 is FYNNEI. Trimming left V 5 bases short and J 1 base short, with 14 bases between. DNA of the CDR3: TGTGCCAGCAGTCCCGGGGCAGGGAAGAACACTGAAGCTTTCTTT. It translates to CASSPGAGKNTEAFF.

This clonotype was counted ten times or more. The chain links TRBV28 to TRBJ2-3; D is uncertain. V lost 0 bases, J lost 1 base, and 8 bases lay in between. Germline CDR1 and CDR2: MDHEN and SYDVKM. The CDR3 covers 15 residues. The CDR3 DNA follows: TGTGCCAGCAGTTTATGGTCAACCGGCACAGATACGCAGTATTTT. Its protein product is CASSLWSTGTDTQYF.

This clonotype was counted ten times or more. In DNA form, the CDR3 reads TGCAGTGCTAGAAGTCAGGGGGGAAATCAGCCCCAGCATTTT. It translates to CSARSQGGNQPQHF. V gene TRBV20-1 combines with J gene TRBJ1-5; 7 bases are shared with TRBD1. The CDR3 totals 14 residues. The junction had 5 bases not matched to a gene; V was cut back by 2 bases and J by 4 bases. Germline V gene data show CDR1 as DFQATT and CDR2 as SNEGSKA (reference sequence).

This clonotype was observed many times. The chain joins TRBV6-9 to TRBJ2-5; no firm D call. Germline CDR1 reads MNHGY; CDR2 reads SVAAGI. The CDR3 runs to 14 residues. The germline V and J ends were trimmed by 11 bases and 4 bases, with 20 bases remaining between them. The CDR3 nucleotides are TGTGCCCTATTTAAAAGCAGCAAGATAGAGACCCAGTACTTC. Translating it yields CALFKSSKIETQYF.

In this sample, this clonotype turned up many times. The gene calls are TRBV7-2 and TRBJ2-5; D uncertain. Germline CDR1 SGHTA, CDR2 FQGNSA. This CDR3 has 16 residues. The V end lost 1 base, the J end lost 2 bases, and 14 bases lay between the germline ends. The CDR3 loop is CASSLGLDGPQETQYF. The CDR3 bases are TGTGCCAGCAGCTTAGGCTTAGACGGCCCGCAAGAGACCCAGTACTTC.

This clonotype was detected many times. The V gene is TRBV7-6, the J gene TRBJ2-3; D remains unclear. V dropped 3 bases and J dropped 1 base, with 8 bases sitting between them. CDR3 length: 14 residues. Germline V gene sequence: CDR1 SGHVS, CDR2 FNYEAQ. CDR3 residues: CASSLASGTDTQYF. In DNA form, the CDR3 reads TGTGCCAGCAGCTTGGCTTCCGGCACAGATACGCAGTATTTT.

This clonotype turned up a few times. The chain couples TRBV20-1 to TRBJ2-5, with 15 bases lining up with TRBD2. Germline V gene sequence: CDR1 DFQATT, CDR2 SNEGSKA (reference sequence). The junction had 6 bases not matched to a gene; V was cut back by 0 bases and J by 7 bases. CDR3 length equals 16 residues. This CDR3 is CSARDLGLAGGRTQYF. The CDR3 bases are TGCAGTGCTAGAGATCTCGGACTAGCGGGGGGGCGGACCCAGTACTTC.

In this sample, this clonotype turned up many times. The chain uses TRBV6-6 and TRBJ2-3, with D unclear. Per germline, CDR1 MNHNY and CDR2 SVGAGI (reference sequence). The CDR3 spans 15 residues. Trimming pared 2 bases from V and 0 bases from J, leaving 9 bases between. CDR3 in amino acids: CASSYGVPSTDTQYF. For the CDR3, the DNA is TGTGCCAGCAGTTACGGTGTACCTAGCACAGATACGCAGTATTTT.

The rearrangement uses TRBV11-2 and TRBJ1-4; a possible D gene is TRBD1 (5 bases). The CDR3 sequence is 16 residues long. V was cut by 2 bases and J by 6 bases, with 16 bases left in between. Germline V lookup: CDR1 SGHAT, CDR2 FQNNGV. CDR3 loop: CASSLSRQSHDEKLFF. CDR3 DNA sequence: TGTGCCAGCAGCTTATCGCGACAGAGCCACGATGAAAAACTGTTTTTT.

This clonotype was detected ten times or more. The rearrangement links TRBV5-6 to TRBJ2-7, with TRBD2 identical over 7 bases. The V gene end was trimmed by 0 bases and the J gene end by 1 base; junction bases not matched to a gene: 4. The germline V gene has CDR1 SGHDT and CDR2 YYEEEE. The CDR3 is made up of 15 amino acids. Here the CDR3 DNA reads TGTGCCAGCAGCTTGGTGGAGGGAGGGTCCTACGAGCAGTACTTC. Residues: CASSLVEGGSYEQYF. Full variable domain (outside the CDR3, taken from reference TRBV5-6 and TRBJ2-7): DAGVTQSPTHLIKTRGQQVTLRCSPKSGHDTVSWYQQALGQGPQFIFQYYEEEERQRGNFPDRFSGHQFPNYSSELNVNALLLGDSALYLCASSLVEGGSYEQYFGPGTRLTVT.

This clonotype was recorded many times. CDR3 in amino acids: CASSVDGATDTQYF. The CDR3 nucleotides are TGTGCCAGCAGCGTAGACGGGGCCACAGATACGCAGTATTTT. This chain links TRBV9 with TRBJ2-3; D possibly matches TRBD1 or TRBD2 (5 bases each). This CDR3 is built from 14 residues. Trimming stripped 0 bases from V and 2 bases from J, with 7 bases between. Germline CDR1 SGDLS, CDR2 YYNGEE.

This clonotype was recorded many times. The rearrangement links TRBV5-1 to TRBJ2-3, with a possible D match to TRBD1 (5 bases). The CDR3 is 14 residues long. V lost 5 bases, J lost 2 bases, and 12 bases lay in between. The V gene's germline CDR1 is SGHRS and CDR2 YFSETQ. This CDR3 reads CASRGQGYTDTQYF. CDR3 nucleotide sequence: TGCGCCAGCAGAGGGCAGGGATACACAGATACGCAGTATTTT.